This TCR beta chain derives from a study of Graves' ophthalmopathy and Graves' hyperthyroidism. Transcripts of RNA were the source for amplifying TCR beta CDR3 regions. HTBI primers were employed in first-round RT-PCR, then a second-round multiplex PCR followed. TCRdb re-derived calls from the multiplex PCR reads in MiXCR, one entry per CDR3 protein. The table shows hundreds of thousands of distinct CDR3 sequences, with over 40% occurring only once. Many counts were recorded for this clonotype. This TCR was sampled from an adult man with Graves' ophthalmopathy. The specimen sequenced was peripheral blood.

CDR3 in DNA: TGTGCCAGCAGCTTGGTTACAGGGGACACTGAAGCTTTCTTT. Protein: CASSLVTGDTEAFF. This chain joins TRBV7-8 and TRBJ1-1; 7 bases are a match to TRBD1. From germline, CDR1 is SGHVS and CDR2 FQNEAQ. J gave up 3 bases and V 3 bases, and 4 bases lay outside the gene matches. There are 14 residues in the CDR3.